This TCR beta chain derives from a study of early T cells in non-severe SARS-CoV-2 infection. The wider study: Chains were not paired, and sequencing was done on bulk RNA from unsorted whole blood.

Study observations and caveats: VDJdb matching skewed toward anti-spike CD8 responses, missing private and CD4 specificities.

This clonotype was seen a handful of times. Its cognate antigen is unknown. Attachment of unique molecular identifiers to individual cDNA molecules was performed. Via MiXCR, TCRdb re-called the 5' RACE reads, giving one row per CDR3 protein. The sample yields more than 80,000 distinct CDR3 sequences, under 15% seen once. Trimming pared 6 bases from V and 0 bases from J, leaving 11 bases between. From germline, CDR1 is SEHNR and CDR2 FQNEAQ (reference sequence). The CDR3 consists of 14 residues. Sample: whole blood. This sequence joins TRBV7-9 and TRBJ1-1; D gene unclear. The source is an adult who was a healthcare worker with PCR-confirmed SARS-CoV-2 infection or an uninfected control (not recorded which). CDR3 DNA sequence: TGTGCCAGCAGTCCCCTGGCACTGAACACTGAAGCTTTCTTT. Translating it yields CASSPLALNTEAFF. The full variable domain, with the rest looked up from reference TRBV7-9 and TRBJ1-1, is DTGVSQNPRHKITKRGQNVTFRCDPISEHNRLYWYRQTLGQGPEFLTYFQNEAQLEKSRLLSDRFSAERPKGSFSTLEIQRTEQGDSAMYLCASSPLALNTEAFFGQGTRLTVV.